One sample yielded the 32 T cell receptor beta chains listed below, sequenced in a study of T-cell reconstitution after alpha-beta-depleted transplantation in children. Unique molecular identifiers were incorporated during preparation of the TCRbeta library. TCRdb called the PCR reads again in MiXCR, with one record for every CDR3 protein. The top ten clones hold around two fifths of a sample with about 210,000 distinct CDR3 sequences, approximately 19% of them seen once. This sample comprised PBMCs, mostly from graft donor cells, obtained 360 days after TCRalphabeta/CD19-depleted stem cell transplant. Receptors originate from a male patient under 10 years old who had a stem cell transplant for acute lymphoblastic leukemia, so the T cells may come from the graft donor.

This clonotype was picked up a small number of times. This chain links TRBV10-3 with TRBJ2-5, with a possible D match to TRBD1 (5 bases). The germline V gene encodes CDR1 ENHRY and CDR2 SYGVKD. The V gene lost 3 bases and the J gene lost 5 bases, with 13 bases spanning the gap. This CDR3 is 14 amino acids long. CDR3 bases: TGTGCCATCAGTGAAGAATTTTGGGGCGAGACCCAGTACTTC. It yields the protein CAISEEFWGETQYF.

This clonotype was seen many times. This rearrangement joins TRBV5-4 to TRBJ2-7, with D possibly being TRBD1 (6 bases). CDR1 SGHNT and CDR2 YYREEE come from the germline V gene (reference sequence). This CDR3 has 14 amino acids. V lost 0 bases to trimming and J lost 0 bases, with 7 bases between them. The CDR3 bases are TGTGCCAGCAGCTTGGGGGACAACTCCTACGAGCAGTACTTC. This encodes CASSLGDNSYEQYF.

The chain links TRBV6-1 to TRBJ2-2, with D maybe TRBD2 (5 bases). Per germline, CDR1 MNHNS and CDR2 SASEGT. V dropped 6 bases and J dropped 1 base, with 12 bases sitting between them. This CDR3 has 15 residues. CDR3 residues: CASRVEGLNTGELFF. The CDR3 nucleotides read TGTGCCAGCAGAGTCGAGGGCCTGAACACCGGGGAGCTGTTTTTT.

The CDR3 nucleotides read TGTGCCAGCAGCCGCGCCGGGACAGTCACAGATACGCAGTATTTT. It specifies CASSRAGTVTDTQYF. The chain recombines TRBV7-2 with TRBJ2-3; 7 positions match TRBD1. Looked up from germline, CDR1 is SGHTA and CDR2 is FQGNSA. The CDR3 spans 15 residues. Unmatched junction bases numbered 7, after V lost 5 bases and J lost 2 bases.

The chain is built from TRBV28 and TRBJ2-7; TRBD2 agrees at 10 bases. The germline V gene has CDR1 MDHEN and CDR2 SYDVKM. CDR3 length: 15 residues. Trimming at V came to 5 bases and at J to 0 bases, leaving 4 bases not matched to a gene. This chain's CDR3 is CASSTTSGRSYEQYF. Here the CDR3 DNA reads TGTGCCAGCAGTACGACTAGCGGGCGCTCCTACGAGCAGTACTTC.

The chain carries TRBV29-1 and TRBJ1-1; weak D call: TRBD1 (5 bases). V was trimmed by 7 bases and J by 8 bases, leaving 20 bases between them. Germline V gene sequence: CDR1 SQVTM, CDR2 ANQGSEA. This CDR3 is 13 amino acids long. The CDR3 loop reads CSGRVSPVAEAFF. As DNA, the CDR3 is TGCAGCGGCAGGGTATCTCCCGTGGCGGAAGCTTTCTTT. The full variable domain, in which reference TRBV29-1 and TRBJ1-1 provide the parts outside the CDR3, is SAVISQKPSRDICQRGTSLTIQCQVDSQVTMMFWYRQQPGQSLTLIATANQGSEATYESGFVIDKFPISRPNLTFSTLTVSNMSPEDSSIYLCSGRVSPVAEAFFGQGTRLTVV.

By proportion, this clonotype is medium-sized (0.01 to 0.1%). This rearrangement joins TRBV13 to TRBJ2-3; 7 nucleotides match TRBD1. V lost 5 bases to trimming and J lost 6 bases; unmatched junction nucleotides: 5. The germline CDR1 and CDR2 sequences are PRHDT and FYEKMQ (reference sequence). CDR3 size: 13 residues. CDR3 DNA: TGTGCCAGCAGCAGGCCCAGGGGGGATACGCAGTATTTT. This sequence encodes CASSRPRGDTQYF.

CDR3 sequence reads: CASSLEEAGGLRWGYTF. The CDR3 nucleotides are TGTGCCAGCAGCTTAGAAGAAGCAGGGGGCCTGAGATGGGGCTACACCTTC. The rearrangement joins TRBV11-2 to TRBJ1-2; 8 bases are shared with TRBD1. Germline trimming cut 0 bases from V and 8 bases from J; bases unmatched to any gene: 14. CDR1 is SGHAT, CDR2 FQNNGV, per germline. This CDR3 comprises 17 residues. The full variable domain, in which reference TRBV11-2 and TRBJ1-2 provide the parts outside the CDR3, is EAGVAQSPRYKIIEKRQSVAFWCNPISGHATLYWYQQILGQGPKLLIQFQNNGVVDDSQLPKDRFSAERLKGVDSTLKIQPAKLEDSAVYLCASSLEEAGGLRWGYTFGSGTRLTVV.

This clonotype came up many times. The V and J genes are TRBV20-1 and TRBJ2-7, with TRBD1 matching over 10 bases. V lost 6 bases, J lost 5 bases, and 16 bases stayed unmatched. From germline, CDR1 is DFQATT and CDR2 SNEGSKA (reference sequence). The CDR3 is 16 amino acids. Written as DNA, the CDR3 is TGCAGTGCCATCCAAAGCCGGCGACAGGGGGCCCACGAGCAGTACTTC. This translates into CSAIQSRRQGAHEQYF.

J is TRBJ1-2 and V is TRBV27, with no clear D. Germline V gene sequence: CDR1 MNHEY, CDR2 SMNVEV (reference sequence). This CDR3 has 14 amino acids. The germline V and J ends were trimmed by 6 bases and 4 bases, with 15 bases remaining between them. The CDR3 DNA sequence: TGTGCCAGCAGCCCGACTAGGCTCGCCTATGGCTACACCTTC. This codes for CASSPTRLAYGYTF.

The rearrangement uses TRBV29-1 and TRBJ2-7; D uncertain. CDR3 length: 13 amino acids. V dropped 4 bases and J dropped 3 bases, with 13 bases sitting between them. Looked up from germline, CDR1 is SQVTM and CDR2 is ANQGSEA. DNA of the CDR3: TGCAGCGTTGGGGGTCAGAATTACTACGAGCAGTACTTC. Its translation: CSVGGQNYYEQYF.

The genes are TRBV7-7 and TRBJ2-5, with 9 nucleotides matching TRBD2. With V trimmed by 2 bases and J by 2 bases, 18 bases remained unmatched. The CDR3 contains 20 residues. Germline V gives CDR1 SSHAT, CDR2 FNYEAQ (reference sequence). This CDR3 is CASSLSPKGEGLAFQETQYF. CDR3 bases: TGTGCCAGCAGCTTATCCCCCAAGGGAGAGGGACTAGCATTTCAAGAGACCCAGTACTTC.

This clonotype has a count of ten or more. This chain uses TRBV5-1 with TRBJ2-5; tentatively, D is TRBD2 (6 bases). Germline loops: CDR1 SGHRS, CDR2 YFSETQ. This CDR3 is built from 11 residues. V lost 5 bases and J lost 4, with 6 bases in between. The CDR3 DNA reads TGCGCCAGCAGACTAGCAGAGACCCAGTACTTC. Its protein product is CASRLAETQYF.

The rearrangement links TRBV9 to TRBJ2-3; D perhaps matches TRBD1 (6 bases). V lost 0 bases and J 2 bases, leaving 10 bases between the germline ends. CDR1 and CDR2 from the germline V gene are SGDLS and YYNGEE. The CDR3 consists of 15 residues. CDR3 protein: CASSVADSFTDTQYF. In DNA form, the CDR3 reads TGTGCCAGCAGCGTAGCGGACAGCTTCACAGATACGCAGTATTTT.

This clonotype was seen ten or more times. The rearrangement uses TRBV4-3 and TRBJ2-1, with 7 bases matching TRBD2. J was trimmed by 1 base and V by 1 base; bases with no gene match: 1. The CDR3 is 15 residues long. Germline CDR1 LGHNA, CDR2 YSLEER. Written as DNA, the CDR3 is TGCGCCAGCAGCCAAGGCGGGGGATCCTACAATGAGCAGTTCTTC. Protein sequence: CASSQGGGSYNEQFF.

A few counts support this clonotype. The V gene is TRBV9, the J gene TRBJ2-1; TRBD2 matches at 9 bases. V lost 0 bases and J lost 3; bases outside the gene matches: 4. The germline V gene has CDR1 SGDLS and CDR2 YYNGEE. CDR3 length equals 16 residues. CDR3 region: CASSVVASGNYNEQFF. The CDR3 DNA reads as TGTGCCAGCAGCGTAGTTGCTAGCGGGAACTACAATGAGCAGTTCTTC.

The V and J genes are TRBV12-3 or TRBV12-4 and TRBJ2-2; maybe TRBD1 (6 bases). The CDR3 contains 13 residues. Trimming cost V 6 bases and J 6 bases, with 11 bases left between them. The CDR3, as DNA: TGTGCCAGCAGCAAACAGGGCTCCGGGGAGCTGTTTTTT. Its translation: CASSKQGSGELFF.

There are a few counts of this clonotype. This sequence joins TRBV6-5 and TRBJ2-7, with 7 bases lining up with TRBD1. The CDR3 totals 15 residues. V trimming: 3 bases; J trimming: 0 bases; junction bases outside the gene matches: 5. Germline CDR1 reads MNHEY; CDR2 reads SVGAGI. The CDR3 region has the DNA TGTGCCAGCAGTTATGCCCCAGGGGGCTCCTACGAGCAGTACTTC. Translation gives CASSYAPGGSYEQYF.

The rearrangement uses TRBV20-1 and TRBJ2-4; TRBD1 is a possible D gene (6 bases). This CDR3 spans 16 amino acids. V shed 5 bases and J shed 0 bases, with 17 bases lying between them. Germline-derived CDR1 and CDR2 are DFQATT and SNEGSKA (reference sequence). The CDR3 DNA sequence: TGCAGTGCTCTGGACAGACCCTTACTAGCCAAAAACATTCAGTACTTC. This encodes CSALDRPLLAKNIQYF.

In nucleotides, the CDR3 is TGCGCCAGCAGCTCGGGGACAGGGCGGTCGAATGGCTACACCTTC. Its protein is CASSSGTGRSNGYTF. V and J are TRBV5-1 and TRBJ1-2; 9 bases are shared with TRBD1. This CDR3 contains 15 residues. The germline CDR1 and CDR2 sequences are SGHRS and YFSETQ. V shed 3 bases, J shed 6 bases, and the junction held 9 bases outside the gene matches.

This clonotype was detected a few times. The CDR3 here is CASSLNSQGTDTQYF. CDR3 bases: TGTGCCAGCAGCTTAAACAGCCAGGGCACAGATACGCAGTATTTT. This chain uses TRBV7-2 with TRBJ2-3; no definite D call. CDR1 is SGHTA, CDR2 FQGNSA, per germline. The CDR3 is made up of 15 amino acids. The V gene lost 2 bases and the J gene lost 1 base, with 10 bases spanning the gap.

The rearrangement joins TRBV12-3 or TRBV12-4 to TRBJ2-3; D not certain. The CDR3 loop spans 16 amino acids. The ends were cut back, 4 bases at V and 0 bases at J, with 14 bases in the middle. CDR3 loop: CASSSPPTPSTDTQYF. CDR3 in DNA: TGTGCCAGCAGTTCCCCGCCGACACCTAGCACAGATACGCAGTATTTT.

A few counts support this clonotype. The rearrangement uses TRBV29-1 and TRBJ1-1; TRBD1 aligns across 9 bases. Trimming cost V 6 bases and J 0 bases; bases outside gene matches: 2. Germline V gene data show CDR1 as SQVTM and CDR2 as ANQGSEA. The CDR3 spans 13 residues. For the CDR3, the DNA is TGCAGCGTGGACAGGGGCGTGAACACTGAAGCTTTCTTT. Translated, it gives CSVDRGVNTEAFF. Based on the CDR3 plus reference TRBV29-1 and TRBJ1-1, the full variable domain is SAVISQKPSRDICQRGTSLTIQCQVDSQVTMMFWYRQQPGQSLTLIATANQGSEATYESGFVIDKFPISRPNLTFSTLTVSNMSPEDSSIYLCSVDRGVNTEAFFGQGTRLTVV.

The sample holds a few counts of this clonotype. V usage is TRBV28 and J usage is TRBJ1-5, with D possibly matching TRBD1 (5 bases). There are 14 residues in the CDR3. V was cut by 7 bases and J by 2 bases, with 12 bases left in between. Germline V gene sequence: CDR1 MDHEN, CDR2 SYDVKM. CDR3 DNA: TGTGCCAGCACGTCCGGGGCAGGCAATCAGCCCCAGCATTTT. It codes for CASTSGAGNQPQHF.

This clonotype came up a few times. The chain has TRBV14 and TRBJ2-3; D not certain. CDR1 is SGHDN and CDR2 is FVKESK in the germline V gene. Between the trimmed V and J ends, which lost 0 bases and 6 bases, there was a span of 13 bases. The CDR3 totals 15 residues. CDR3 in amino acids: CASSQDLTGWDTQYF. For the CDR3, the DNA is TGTGCCAGCAGCCAAGATTTAACCGGATGGGATACGCAGTATTTT.

In its sample, this clonotype ranks as medium-sized (0.01 to 0.1%). This chain uses TRBV20-1 with TRBJ1-1; a weak D match, TRBD1 (6 bases). The CDR3 is 13 residues long. Germline CDR1 and CDR2: DFQATT and SNEGSKA (reference sequence). Between the trimmed V and J ends, which lost 4 bases and 3 bases, there was a span of 12 bases. CDR3 sequence (DNA): TGCAGTGCTAAGCTAGAGGGGGACACTGAAGCTTTCTTT. The encoded protein is CSAKLEGDTEAFF.

The chain uses TRBV15 and TRBJ2-5, with D tentatively TRBD1 (6 bases). Trimming cost V 2 bases and J 4 bases, with 17 bases left between them. The CDR3 is 16 residues long. The germline CDR1 and CDR2 sequences are LNHNV and YYDKDF (reference sequence). This CDR3 is CATSRSPRTAPETQYF. For the CDR3, the DNA is TGTGCCACCAGCAGATCCCCCCGGACAGCCCCAGAGACCCAGTACTTC.

The V call is TRBV29-1, the J call TRBJ2-7; the match to TRBD1 covers 9 bases. Germline lookup yields CDR1 SQVTM and CDR2 ANQGSEA. V was clipped by 5 bases and J by 0 bases; unmatched bases: 8. This CDR3 region has 15 residues. CDR3 nucleotide sequence: TGCAGCGTTCTTTCCGGGACAGGGTCCTCCTACGAGCAGTACTTC. It is translated as CSVLSGTGSSYEQYF.

The chain combines TRBV7-9 with TRBJ2-1; possibly TRBD1 or TRBD2 for D (5 bases each). The CDR3 spans 13 residues. Germline lookup yields CDR1 SEHNR and CDR2 FQNEAQ (reference sequence). The V and J ends lost 5 bases and 8 bases respectively, with 13 bases between them. The chain's CDR3 is CASSRLEGHEQFF. The DNA of the CDR3 is TGTGCCAGCAGCCGACTCGAGGGGCATGAGCAGTTCTTC. The whole variable domain, filled in from reference TRBV7-9 and TRBJ2-1, reads DTGVSQNPRHKITKRGQNVTFRCDPISEHNRLYWYRQTLGQGPEFLTYFQNEAQLEKSRLLSDRFSAERPKGSFSTLEIQRTEQGDSAMYLCASSRLEGHEQFFGPGTRLTVL.

This chain connects TRBV12-3 or TRBV12-4 to TRBJ2-1, with 9 bases matching TRBD1. V trimming: 3 bases; J trimming: 9 bases; junction bases outside the gene matches: 6. The CDR3 has 14 residues. CDR3 nucleotide sequence: TGTGCCAGCAGTTTGACAGGGGGTGGTGGTGAGCAGTTCTTC. Translating gives CASSLTGGGGEQFF.

This rearrangement joins TRBV11-2 to TRBJ2-3, with 7 bases that match TRBD1. The V segment lost 0 bases and the J segment 2 bases; nucleotides outside the gene matches: 14. The CDR3 contains 19 residues. Germline V gene data show CDR1 as SGHAT and CDR2 as FQNNGV. The CDR3 sequence: CASSLEGWMGQIITDTQYF. In nucleotides, the CDR3 is TGTGCCAGCAGCTTAGAGGGGTGGATGGGACAGATAATCACAGATACGCAGTATTTT.

The rearrangement joins TRBV7-2 to TRBJ2-3; 9 bases are shared with TRBD2. Germline V gene lookup returns CDR1 SGHTA and CDR2 FQGNSA. This CDR3 region has 15 residues. V shed 5 bases, J shed 6 bases, and the junction held 9 bases outside the gene matches. For the CDR3, the DNA is TGTGCCAGCAGCCTGACTAGCGGTATAACGGATACGCAGTATTTT. Translation gives CASSLTSGITDTQYF.